This T cell receptor beta chain was documented in a study of shared clonotypes between healthy human individuals (dated by TCRdb to between 2020 and 2021). Study-wide context: The cohort comprised a couple of women and three men aged 18 to 49 years. Libraries were prepared and TCR repertoires were sequenced by different laboratories using diverse techniques, in order to increase sequencing depth and limit assay-specific biases. For each donor, three plates each were used for CD4 naive and CD4 memory, two plates were used for CD8 naive, and one plate was used for CD8 memory. Per donor, leukapheresis produced somewhere between about 0.8 and 9.5 billion PBMCs. To estimate repertoire size and how much clonotype sharing occurs between individuals, the study deeply sequenced the blood TCR repertoires of five healthy adults.

Using the deep immunoSEQ assay, multiplex PCR amplified TCR CDR3 regions from genomic DNA. Genomic DNA extracted from each cell subset was distributed evenly over all wells of several immunoSEQ 96-well plates, and each plate served as one replicate. For sorted subsets, 150 to 200 ng genomic DNA, equal to 25,000 to 35,000 T cell genomes, was loaded into each replicate PCR. Purified libraries were measured with a Qubit 3.0 fluorometer, size-checked on a Bioanalyzer 2100, and measured again with the KAPA Library Quantification kit. A separate single-read 150-cycle Illumina NextSeq 550 flow cell was used to sequence each immunoSEQ 96-well plate. The paper's data handling went like this. The immunoSEQ output contained only junctional sequences without quality scores, so filtering could not match that applied to full-length reads. To assign V/J genes and CDR3, sequences were annotated using PyIR, a Python wrapper for IgBLAST v1.9, with IMGT germline references. Reads were filtered out if the reads had weak V/J assignments (E-value above 1e-6), no CDR3, stop codons, out-of-frame junctions, or ambiguous translated residues. V3J clonotypes were defined as sequences sharing the same inferred V gene, J gene, and CDR3 amino acid sequence. Percentage overlap between repertoires was calculated by dividing the number of shared unique clonotypes by the size of the smaller repertoire. Repertoire richness was assessed with RTK rarefaction, the Chao1 estimator, and Recon v2.1 estimates of unobserved clonotypes. OLGA was used to compute generation probabilities for all TCRbeta clonotypes that the gDNA method yielded from four donors. TCRdb's version of the immuneACCESS table is confined to in-frame rearrangements and falls short of the full clone set. An unresolved V gene accounts for under half of the shortfall where checked; the remainder is of unknown origin. The V and J calls and clone size come from that table; D and trimming were worked out from the DNA. The sample contains 1.5 million to 2.5 million clones, roughly 94% of them found a single time. 1.2% of the sample belongs to the ten largest clones.

The germline V gene yields SNHLY for CDR1 and FYNNEI for CDR2. Germline trimming: 6 bases from V, 5 bases from J; junction bases outside gene matches: 1. There are 12 amino acids in the CDR3, from cysteine to phenylalanine inclusive. The entry retains the CDR3 DNA only, 36 bases that are in frame from base 1. Remarks on this clone: Its antigen is unknown. Base qualities were left out, and no much larger clone turns up one base away. The sample carries other DNA sequences with the same CDR3.

CD8 naive samples were obtained by positive selection for CCR7 among CD45RO-negative cells, yielding a CD45RA+CCR7+ population from which TemRA cells were excluded. Healthy HIV-negative adults with no recently reported acute infections or vaccinations were included as donors. Every donor was a Caucasian adult living in Nashville, Tennessee, USA. Blood was obtained by leukapheresis, after which PBMCs were separated by Ficoll-Histopaque density gradient centrifugation and cryopreserved in liquid nitrogen vapor phase. Analytical flow cytometry was used to check the purity and quantity of each magnetically sorted T cell population. Each sorted fraction had its genomic DNA isolated and then quantified by UV absorbance on a Nanodrop 2000c. Results and caveats for the whole study, not just this receptor: Larger estimated clonotype richness was generally found for naive subsets than for memory subsets. Because the study included only a small number of donors, the genetic and exposure-history diversity represented was limited. Sampling was restricted to blood, and TCR repertoires in tissue are likely to differ from TCR repertoires in blood. Rarefaction of sorted-subset datasets indicated incomplete sequencing despite the large sequencing depth. Compared with non-shared clonotypes, the clonotypes found in all four sorted-subset donors had higher generation probabilities. About 5% of naive CD4, approximately 3.7% of naive CD8, about 2.5% of memory CD4, and around 0.42% of memory CD8 clonotypes were shared across several donors. Pairwise subsampling led to the expectation that sequencing depth would affect the degree of clonotype sharing among donors.

The receptor's source is a man aged 18 to 35 in good health. The receptor chain draws on TRBV2 and TRBJ2-5; TRBD1 lines up with 9 middle nucleotides. Material for sequencing was naive CD8+ T cells sorted from blood. In the paper's terms, the cell subset or site label means: CD45RA+CCR7+. The CDR3 region: CASRDRGETQYF. Read as DNA, the sequence is TGTGCCAGCAGGGACAGGGGCGAGACCCAGTACTTC.